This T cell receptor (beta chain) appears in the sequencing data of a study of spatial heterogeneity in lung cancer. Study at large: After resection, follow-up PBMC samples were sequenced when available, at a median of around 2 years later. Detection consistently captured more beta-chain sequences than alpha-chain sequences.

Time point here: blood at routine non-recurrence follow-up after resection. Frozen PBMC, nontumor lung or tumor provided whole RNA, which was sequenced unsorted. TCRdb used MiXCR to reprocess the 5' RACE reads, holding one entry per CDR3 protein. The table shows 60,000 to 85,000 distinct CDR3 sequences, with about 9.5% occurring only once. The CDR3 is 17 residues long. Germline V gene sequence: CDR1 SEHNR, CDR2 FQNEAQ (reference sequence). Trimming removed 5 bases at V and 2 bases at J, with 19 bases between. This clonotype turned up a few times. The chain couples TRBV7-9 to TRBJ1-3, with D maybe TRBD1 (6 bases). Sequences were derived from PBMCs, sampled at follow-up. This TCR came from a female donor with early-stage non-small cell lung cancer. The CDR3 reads CASSPRLFQGTGNTIYF. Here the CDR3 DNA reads TGTGCCAGCAGCCCCCGCCTCTTTCAGGGGACTGGAAACACCATATATTTT.